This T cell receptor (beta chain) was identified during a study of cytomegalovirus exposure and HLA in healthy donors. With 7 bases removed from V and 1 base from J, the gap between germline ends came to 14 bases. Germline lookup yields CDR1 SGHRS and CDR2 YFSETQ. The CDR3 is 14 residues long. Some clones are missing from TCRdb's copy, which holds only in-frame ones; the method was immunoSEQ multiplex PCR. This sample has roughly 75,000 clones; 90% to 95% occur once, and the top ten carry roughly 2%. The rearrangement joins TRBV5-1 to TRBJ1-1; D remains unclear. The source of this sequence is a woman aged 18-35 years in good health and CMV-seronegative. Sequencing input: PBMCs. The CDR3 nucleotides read TGCGCCAGCCGGTTATCCGCGGAGAACACTGAAGCTTTCTTT. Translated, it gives CASRLSAENTEAFF.